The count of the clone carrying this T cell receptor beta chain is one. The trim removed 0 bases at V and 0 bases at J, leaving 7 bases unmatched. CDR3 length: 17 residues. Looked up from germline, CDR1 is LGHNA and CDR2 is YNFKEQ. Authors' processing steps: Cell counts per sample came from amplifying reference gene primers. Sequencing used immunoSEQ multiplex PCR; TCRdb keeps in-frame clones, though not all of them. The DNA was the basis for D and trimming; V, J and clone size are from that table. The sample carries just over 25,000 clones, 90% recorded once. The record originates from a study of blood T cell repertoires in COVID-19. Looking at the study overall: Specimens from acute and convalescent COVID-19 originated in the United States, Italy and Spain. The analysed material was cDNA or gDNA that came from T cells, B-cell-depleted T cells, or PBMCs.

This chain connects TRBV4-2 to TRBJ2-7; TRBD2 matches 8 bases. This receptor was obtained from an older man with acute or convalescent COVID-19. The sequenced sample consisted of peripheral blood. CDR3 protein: CASSQEKNAGGSYEQYF. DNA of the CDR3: TGTGCCAGCAGCCAAGAAAAGAATGCGGGAGGCTCCTACGAGCAGTACTTC.